This T cell receptor beta chain is from a study of T-cell memory formation after mild COVID-19. Study as a whole: Among the donors, TCR clusters were largely specific to each donor. The study's findings and limits: Pre-infection memory showed some responding clones, and this suggested that cross-reactive memory joined. Most CD4+ clones that shrank were in CM and EM, while CD8+ ones turned up in EMRA.

With constant-segment primers, 5'RACE yielded cDNA libraries of TCR alpha and TCR beta that carried sample barcodes and UMIs. Via MiXCR, TCRdb re-called the 5' RACE reads, giving one row per CDR3 protein. The sample consists of a few hundred thousand distinct CDR3 sequences, about 24% of them appearing once. To note about this clonotype: Antigen unknown.

The V gene's germline CDR1 is SGHTA and CDR2 FQGNSA. V lost 2 bases and J 5 bases, leaving 15 bases between the germline ends. The CDR3 is 15 residues long. This TCR was sampled from an adult woman who had mild COVID-19 (a few samples of this study predate the infection). Cell type and time point are not known. Sequencing was performed on PBMCs or a T cell subset sorted from them (not recorded which). The J gene is TRBJ2-5, the V gene TRBV7-2; D is tentatively TRBD1 or TRBD2 (6 bases each). This CDR3 is CASSLRGLPHETQYF. Here the CDR3 DNA reads TGTGCCAGCAGCTTACGGGGGCTACCCCACGAGACCCAGTACTTC. Supplemented by reference TRBV7-2 and TRBJ2-5, the full variable domain reads GAGVSQSPSNKVTEKGKDVELRCDPISGHTALYWYRQSLGQGLEFLIYFQGNSAPDKSGLPSDRFSAERTGGSVSTLTIQRTQQEDSAVYLCASSLRGLPHETQYFGPGTRLLVL.